The clone carrying this T cell receptor (beta chain) was recorded a few times. The sample belongs to a study of blood T cell repertoires in COVID-19. Whole-study context: Acute and convalescent COVID-19 samples came from the United States, Italy and Spain. T cells, B-cell-depleted T cells, or PBMCs provided the cDNA or gDNA that served as material.

As processed by the authors: How many nucleated cells were present was estimated from reference gene primer amplification. Assay used: immunoSEQ multiplex PCR; TCRdb lists only in-frame clones, some missing. V, J and clone size derive from that table, while D and trimming were established from the DNA sequence. The sample has 85,000 to 100,000 clones; almost 90% are singletons. Trimming took off 7 bases at V and 5 bases at J, with 6 bases between the two ends. This CDR3 is built from 12 residues. The germline V gene encodes CDR1 SNHLY and CDR2 FYNNEI. The chain is built from TRBV2 and TRBJ1-6; perhaps TRBD1 as D (6 bases). The sequence was collected from a man over 45 with COVID-19, enrolled during active disease. Sequenced sample: peripheral blood. This chain's CDR3 is CASKGDNSPLHF. In DNA, the CDR3 is TGTGCCAGCAAGGGGGATAATTCACCCCTCCACTTT.